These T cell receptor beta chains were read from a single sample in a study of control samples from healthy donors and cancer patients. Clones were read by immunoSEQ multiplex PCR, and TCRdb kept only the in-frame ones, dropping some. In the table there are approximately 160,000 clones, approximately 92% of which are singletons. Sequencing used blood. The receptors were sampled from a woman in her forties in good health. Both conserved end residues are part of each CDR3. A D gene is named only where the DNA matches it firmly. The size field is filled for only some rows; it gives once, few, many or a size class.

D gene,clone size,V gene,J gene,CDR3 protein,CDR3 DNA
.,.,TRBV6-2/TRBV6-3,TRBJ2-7,CASSSVTASYEQYF,TGTGCCAGCAGTTCGGTAACAGCCTCCTACGAGCAGTACTTC
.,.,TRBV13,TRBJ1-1,CASRSRPNTEAFF,TGTGCCAGCAGATCCCGACCGAACACTGAAGCTTTCTTT
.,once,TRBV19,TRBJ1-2,CASSGRMGNGYTF,TGTGCCAGTAGTGGGAGGATGGGCAATGGCTACACCTTC
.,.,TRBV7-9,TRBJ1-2,CASSLAAEGGYTF,TGTGCCAGCAGCTTAGCCGCCGAAGGTGGCTACACCTTC
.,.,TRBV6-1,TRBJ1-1,CASSEAPPEAFF,TGTGCCAGCAGTGAAGCCCCTCCTGAAGCTTTCTTT
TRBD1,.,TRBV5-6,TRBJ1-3,CASSSLAGDRAGNTIYF,TGTGCCAGCAGCTCCTTGGCTGGGGACAGGGCTGGAAACACCATATATTTT
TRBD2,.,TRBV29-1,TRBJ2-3,CSVNPGSSGDTQYF,TGCAGCGTCAACCCGGGGTCTAGCGGAGATACGCAGTATTTT
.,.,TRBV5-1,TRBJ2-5,CASSFGTAETQYF,TGCGCCAGCAGCTTCGGAACAGCAGAGACCCAGTACTTC
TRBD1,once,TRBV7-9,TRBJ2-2,CASSPPGTGGASTGELFF,TGTGCCAGCAGCCCTCCTGGGACAGGGGGCGCGTCCACCGGGGAGCTGTTTTTT
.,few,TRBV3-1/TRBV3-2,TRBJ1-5,CASSQSGFGPQHF,TGTGCCAGCAGCCAATCCGGGTTTGGGCCCCAGCATTTT